Sequencing of this T cell receptor beta chain was carried out in a study of cytomegalovirus exposure and HLA in healthy donors. The CDR3 is made up of 14 amino acids. V lost 6 bases and J lost 3; bases outside the gene matches: 2. Germline CDR1 and CDR2: MNHEY and SMNVEV (reference sequence). This clone was picked up one time. Its antigen is undetermined. The PCR employed 60 Vbeta primers together with 13 Jbeta primers. Sequenced by immunoSEQ multiplex PCR; TCRdb stores in-frame clones only, minus some. The sample lists 100,000 to 150,000 clones, around 80% occurring once. Study-wide results and caveats: Using the classifier, cytomegalovirus status was reportedly diagnosed with high specificity and sensitivity. After further analysis at a later stage, 15,000 to 20,000 TCR beta sequences were associated with HLA alleles at 0.05 false discovery rate.

This TCR derives from a boy younger than 10 in good health and CMV-seronegative. The V and J genes are TRBV27 and TRBJ2-2; 9 positions agree with TRBD1. The sequencing sample was made of PBMCs. The chain's CDR3 is CASRRDRDTGELFF. The CDR3 coding sequence is TGTGCCAGCAGACGGGACAGGGACACCGGGGAGCTGTTTTTT.